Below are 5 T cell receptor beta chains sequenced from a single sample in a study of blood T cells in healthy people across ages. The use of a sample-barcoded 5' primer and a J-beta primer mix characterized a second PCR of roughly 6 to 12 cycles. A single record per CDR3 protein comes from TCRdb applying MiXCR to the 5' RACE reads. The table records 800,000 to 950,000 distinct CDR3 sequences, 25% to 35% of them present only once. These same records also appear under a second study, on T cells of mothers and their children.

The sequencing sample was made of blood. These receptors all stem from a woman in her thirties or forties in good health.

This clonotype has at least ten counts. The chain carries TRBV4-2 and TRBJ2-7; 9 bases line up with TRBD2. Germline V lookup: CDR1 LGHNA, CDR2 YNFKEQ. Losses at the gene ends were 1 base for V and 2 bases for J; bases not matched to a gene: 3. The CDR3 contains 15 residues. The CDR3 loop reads CASSQGVAGAYEQYF. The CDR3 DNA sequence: TGTGCCAGCAGCCAAGGGGTAGCGGGGGCCTACGAGCAGTACTTC.

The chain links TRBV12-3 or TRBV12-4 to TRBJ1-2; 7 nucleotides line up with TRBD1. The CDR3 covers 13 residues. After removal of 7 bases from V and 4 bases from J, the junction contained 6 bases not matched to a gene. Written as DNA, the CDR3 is TGTGCCAGCACCCTGGACAGGAGCTATGGCTACACCTTC. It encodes CASTLDRSYGYTF.

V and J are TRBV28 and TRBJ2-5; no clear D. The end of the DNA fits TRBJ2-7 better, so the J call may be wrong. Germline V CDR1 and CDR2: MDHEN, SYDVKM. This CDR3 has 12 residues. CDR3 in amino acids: CASSLFPLEQYF. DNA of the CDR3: TGTGCCAGCAGTTTATTCCCACTCGAGCAGTACTTC.

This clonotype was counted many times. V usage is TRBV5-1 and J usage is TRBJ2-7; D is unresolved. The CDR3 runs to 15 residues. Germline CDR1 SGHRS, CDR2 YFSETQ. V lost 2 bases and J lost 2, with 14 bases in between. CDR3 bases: TGCGCCAGCAGCTTTTCCGCAGTGGGGACCTACGAGCAGTACTTC. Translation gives CASSFSAVGTYEQYF.

The CDR3 DNA follows: TGCGCCAGCAGCTTGGCATTCCGGCAGGGGGGCTACGAGCAGTACTTC. It is translated as CASSLAFRQGGYEQYF. The J gene is TRBJ2-7, the V gene TRBV5-1; D perhaps matches TRBD1 (7 bases). The CDR3 covers 16 residues. Trimming took off 0 bases at V and 3 bases at J, with 16 bases between the two ends. The germline gives CDR1 SGHRS, CDR2 YFSETQ.